This TCR beta chain was identified during a study of graft-versus-host responses after intestinal transplantation (dated by TCRdb to 2020 to 2023). Notes on the research overall: Recipients received multivisceral, liver-intestinal, or isolated intestinal transplants. Graft-versus-host and host-versus-graft alloreactive T cell clones were tracked in the graft, circulation and bone marrow after intestinal transplantation using bulk TCR-beta CDR3 sequencing. Samples from three later patients were sequenced in-house on an Illumina MiSeq with MiXCR processing rather than by the commercial service. Donor T cell macrochimerism was defined as a peak of at least 4% donor T cells among recipient peripheral blood mononuclear cells. The cohort enrolled approximately 24 intestinal transplant recipients including one retransplant, and a few patients lacking pretransplant specimens were excluded. Alloreactive clones were identified by sequencing pre-transplant mixed lymphocyte reaction products and comparing these products with unstimulated pre-transplant donor and recipient T cells. Every recipient was given anti-thymocyte globulin induction, then maintenance tacrolimus and steroids for approximately 3 years.

Spanning cysteine to phenylalanine, the CDR3 consists of 18 amino acids. Only the CDR3 DNA is retained, 54 bases long and in frame from the first base. V is pared back by 4 bases and J by 1 base, with 22 bases lying between the germline termini. The germline V gene sets CDR1 to KGHSH and CDR2 to LQKENI. Sample time point, as interpreted from the label and publication: cells obtained before transplantation from donor or recipient. CD3+CD4+ and CD3+CD8+ populations were FACS-sorted from unstimulated pre-transplant donor and recipient cells taken from spleen or lymph nodes. Overall study results and their limits: Peak levels of circulating GvH clones were associated with declines in HvG clones early after transplant. The relatively low number and heterogeneity of intestinal transplant patients limited the conclusions. GvH clones were detected in recipient bone marrow, and some appeared earlier in ileal mucosa or blood, consistent with an intestinal mucosal origin. In the allografts of patients with donor T cell macrochimerism, GvH to HvG T cell clonal ratios were high.

Libraries were built with the immunoSEQ multiplex PCR assay. For most patients, genomic DNA was isolated using the Qiagen DNeasy Blood and Tissue Kit and was shipped frozen to Adaptive Biotechnologies for TCR sequencing. High-throughput TCR-beta CDR3 sequencing of genomic DNA from most patients was performed by Adaptive Biotechnologies. For the original study's pipeline: Adaptive's ImmunoSEQ software was the source of the TCR sequencing data for 18 patients, while three other patients were processed with MiXCR and VDJtools. To correct CD4 versus CD8 sorting errors, sequences present in both subsets at a frequency ratio below 5:1 were removed. CDR3 nucleotide sequences shared between donor and recipient were removed because the origin of such sequences could not be assigned. To count as alloreactive, a clone needed at least 2-fold expansion over unstimulated cells and a minimum CFSE-low frequency of 0.002% (template counts) or 0.001% (read counts). A clone was considered mappable if detected in the sequenced pre-transplant spleen, lymph node, or MLR CFSE-low populations of the donor or recipient. The cumulative frequency of alloreactive clones was calculated as a percentage of all sequences, weighted by copy number. TCRdb stores this immuneACCESS table with in-frame sequences only. Part of the clones is absent; in the studies checked, under half of the shortfall reflects unresolved V genes, and no reason is known for the rest. That table supplies the V and J calls and clone size; D and trimming were determined from the DNA. A total of 100,000 or so clones appear in this sample, roughly 87% of them only once. In total, the top ten clones hold roughly 1% of the sample.

About this clone itself: Its antigen has not been determined. Per-base qualities were not stored, and no clone one base away is much larger.

The chain joins TRBV18 to TRBJ1-1; the D gene is perhaps TRBD1, on 6 matching bases. This TCR derives from a human donor who was the organ donor for an intestinal transplant. The sample was unstimulated CD4+ T cells sorted from spleen or lymph node cells, taken before transplant. This receptor carries the CDR3 CASSQQSTGGIGNTEAFF. The DNA sequence is given as TGTGCCAGCTCACAACAGTCGACAGGAGGGATTGGGAACACTGAAGCTTTCTTT. The reference TRBV18 and TRBJ1-1 proteins fill in what lies around the CDR3, so the full variable domain reads NAGVMQNPRHLVRRRGQEARLRCSPMKGHSHVYWYRQLPEEGLKFMVYLQKENIIDESGMPKERFSAEFPKEGPSILRIQQVVRGDSAAYFCASSQQSTGGIGNTEAFFGQGTRLTVV.